A single sample is the source of the 32 T cell receptor beta chains below, sequenced in a study of blood T cell repertoires in COVID-19. The data were produced by immunoSEQ multiplex PCR, yet TCRdb's version contains in-frame clones alone and is incomplete. The sample carries 300,000 to 400,000 clones, approximately 87% recorded once. Sequenced: peripheral blood. The receptors were gathered from a woman aged 45-65 years with COVID-19, enrolled during active disease.

The rearrangement uses TRBV5-1 and TRBJ2-1; 7 bases map to TRBD2. Looked up from germline, CDR1 is SGHRS and CDR2 is YFSETQ. Losses at the gene ends were 0 bases for V and 3 bases for J; bases not matched to a gene: 3. This CDR3 region has 15 residues. CDR3 DNA sequence: TGCGCCAGCAGCTTGGTTGGCGGGAGCTACAATGAGCAGTTCTTC. Translating it yields CASSLVGGSYNEQFF.

J is TRBJ2-2 and V is TRBV4-1, with no clear D. From germline, CDR1 is MGHRA and CDR2 YSYEKL. The V and J ends lost 4 bases and 2 bases respectively, with 11 bases between them. The CDR3 has 15 amino acids. CDR3 sequence: CASSPRSPNTGELFF. The CDR3 DNA reads TGCGCCAGCAGCCCGCGGTCCCCTAACACCGGGGAGCTGTTTTTT.

The gene calls are TRBV18 and TRBJ1-1, with 8 bases that match TRBD1. Germline CDR1 is KGHSH and CDR2 is LQKENI. The V segment lost 4 bases and the J segment 2 bases; nucleotides outside the gene matches: 6. The CDR3 length is 15 residues. CDR3 nucleotide sequence: TGTGCCAGCTCACACGGGACAGGAGCTAACACTGAAGCTTTCTTT. Translating it yields CASSHGTGANTEAFF.

The CDR3 nucleotides are TGCGCCAGCAGCTACGGCGGGGGGGCCCAAGAGACCCAGTACTTC. It encodes CASSYGGGAQETQYF. V usage is TRBV10-1 and J usage is TRBJ2-5; 9 positions match TRBD2. The CDR3 runs 15 residues. J was trimmed by 1 base and V by 6 bases; bases with no gene match: 6. Germline V CDR1 and CDR2: WNHNN, SYGVQD (reference sequence).

In DNA form, the CDR3 reads TGCGCCAGCAGCTTGGTGCAGGACGGGGTTGTGGAGCAGTACTTC. Translation gives CASSLVQDGVVEQYF. The V gene is TRBV5-1, the J gene TRBJ2-7; a possible D gene is TRBD2 (5 bases). V shed 0 bases and J shed 7 bases, with 17 bases lying between them. The germline gives CDR1 SGHRS, CDR2 YFSETQ. The CDR3 runs to 15 residues.

The chain employs TRBV24-1 and TRBJ2-6, with 7 bases that match TRBD2. Germline values: CDR1 KGHDR, CDR2 SFDVKD. V was clipped by 7 bases and J by 0 bases; unmatched bases: 2. CDR3 size: 15 residues. The CDR3 DNA is TGTGCCACCAGCCGGGGGGTCTCTGGGGCCAACGTCCTGACTTTC. Translation: CATSRGVSGANVLTF.

This chain uses TRBV19 with TRBJ1-5; D unresolved. Between the trimmed V and J ends, which lost 2 bases and 2 bases, there was a span of 7 bases. Germline CDR1 and CDR2: LNHDA and SQIVND (reference sequence). The CDR3 has 14 amino acids. Written as DNA, the CDR3 is TGTGCCAGTAGTATAAGCCTAGGCAATCAGCCCCAGCATTTT. It specifies CASSISLGNQPQHF. The full variable domain, in which reference TRBV19 and TRBJ1-5 provide the parts outside the CDR3, is DGGITQSPKYLFRKEGQNVTLSCEQNLNHDAMYWYRQDPGQGLRLIYYSQIVNDFQKGDIAEGYSVSREKKESFPLTVTSAQKNPTAFYLCASSISLGNQPQHFGDGTRLSIL.

The chain carries TRBV2 and TRBJ2-1; 7 bases are shared with TRBD2. The germline CDR1 and CDR2 sequences are SNHLY and FYNNEI. There are 12 residues in the CDR3. The V gene end was trimmed by 3 bases and the J gene end by 7 bases; junction bases not matched to a gene: 0. As DNA, the CDR3 is TGTGCCAGCAGTGAGGGAGGGAATGAGCAGTTCTTC. It yields the protein CASSEGGNEQFF.

V and J are TRBV5-6 and TRBJ1-1; D remains ambiguous. In germline, CDR1 is SGHDT, CDR2 YYEEEE. V dropped 3 bases and J dropped 0 bases, with 9 bases sitting between them. This CDR3 comprises 14 residues. The CDR3 DNA reads TGTGCCAGCAGCTCGTCGGGGTTGAACACTGAAGCTTTCTTT. It yields the protein CASSSSGLNTEAFF. The variable domain in full, with the rest retrieved from reference TRBV5-6 and TRBJ1-1, is DAGVTQSPTHLIKTRGQQVTLRCSPKSGHDTVSWYQQALGQGPQFIFQYYEEEERQRGNFPDRFSGHQFPNYSSELNVNALLLGDSALYLCASSSSGLNTEAFFGQGTRLTVV.

The J gene is TRBJ1-2, the V gene TRBV30; the D is unclear. The CDR3 length is 14 residues. V lost 5 bases to trimming and J lost 7 bases, with 20 bases between them. In germline, CDR1 is GTSNPN, CDR2 SVGIG (reference sequence). CDR3 in amino acids: CAWRKTLQTPGYTF. CDR3 nucleotides: TGTGCCTGGCGAAAGACTCTCCAAACACCTGGCTACACCTTC.

This sequence joins TRBV5-6 and TRBJ2-7; D is uncertain. The CDR3 length is 13 residues. CDR1 and CDR2 (germline): SGHDT, YYEEEE. Trimming stripped 0 bases from V and 2 bases from J, with 6 bases between. For the CDR3, the DNA is TGTGCCAGCAGCTTGGTAGTTCCCTACGAGCAGTACTTC. The encoded protein is CASSLVVPYEQYF.

A note on this clone: The same CDR3 also results from other DNA sequences found in this sample. The chain recombines TRBV7-2 with TRBJ2-1; D is unclear. Trimming left V 5 bases short and J 7 bases short, with 6 bases between. Germline-derived CDR1 and CDR2 are SGHTA and FQGNSA. The CDR3 is 11 amino acids. CDR3 in amino acids: CASSLLNEQFF. In DNA, the CDR3 is TGTGCCAGCAGCCTTCTAAATGAGCAGTTCTTC.

The gene calls are TRBV7-2 and TRBJ1-2, with D unresolved. CDR3 length: 17 residues. Germline CDR1 and CDR2: SGHTA and FQGNSA. Trimming shortened V by 5 bases and J by 0 bases, and 19 bases separated the two germline ends. In DNA, the CDR3 is TGTGCCAGCAGCCCACGTCGGGGTCCTTATACTAACTATGGCTACACCTTC. It translates to CASSPRRGPYTNYGYTF.

The chain recombines TRBV10-3 with TRBJ1-1, with 7 nucleotides matching TRBD1. Germline CDR1 ENHRY, CDR2 SYGVKD. The V and J ends lost 10 bases and 0 bases, in that order; junction bases with no gene match: 5. The CDR3 totals 13 residues. This chain's CDR3 is CATEGALNTEAFF. As DNA, the CDR3 is TGTGCCACCGAGGGGGCTTTGAACACTGAAGCTTTCTTT.

This chain uses TRBV5-1 with TRBJ2-6; a weak D match, TRBD2 (6 bases). This CDR3 has 16 amino acids. Germline lookup yields CDR1 SGHRS and CDR2 YFSETQ. V was pared by 4 bases and J by 0 bases, with 11 bases between. For the CDR3, the DNA is TGCGCCAGCAGCGCCGGGGGAAGCTCTGGGGCCAACGTCCTGACTTTC. It translates to CASSAGGSSGANVLTF.

The rearrangement links TRBV6-1 to TRBJ2-2, with TRBD1 as a possible D gene (5 bases). The CDR3 is 13 residues long. The germline V gene encodes CDR1 MNHNS and CDR2 SASEGT. V was shortened by 2 bases and J by 7 bases, with 8 bases between the two germline ends. DNA of the CDR3: TGTGCCAGCAGTGAAAAAAGGGGCGGGGAGCTGTTTTTT. It translates to CASSEKRGGELFF.

This chain links TRBV19 with TRBJ2-1; 7 bases align to TRBD1. The germline CDR1 and CDR2 sequences are LNHDA and SQIVND (reference sequence). The CDR3 consists of 13 residues. V dropped 3 bases and J dropped 9; count of bases not matched to a gene: 5. CDR3 protein: CASSMDRSGEQFF. CDR3 sequence (DNA): TGTGCCAGTAGTATGGACAGGTCGGGTGAGCAGTTCTTC. Using reference TRBV19 and TRBJ2-1 for the parts outside the CDR3, the full variable domain is DGGITQSPKYLFRKEGQNVTLSCEQNLNHDAMYWYRQDPGQGLRLIYYSQIVNDFQKGDIAEGYSVSREKKESFPLTVTSAQKNPTAFYLCASSMDRSGEQFFGPGTRLTVL.

This clone was found once. The chain combines TRBV3-1 (or the pseudogene TRBV3-2) with TRBJ2-7; 7 nucleotides match TRBD2. The CDR3 loop spans 14 amino acids. The germline V gene has CDR1 LGHDT and CDR2 YNNKEL (reference sequence). V lost 4 bases to trimming and J lost 3 bases; unmatched junction nucleotides: 6. CDR3 in amino acids: CASSRYGGVYEQYF. Written as DNA, the CDR3 is TGTGCCAGCAGCCGATATGGGGGGGTCTACGAGCAGTACTTC.

This clone was detected only once. This chain links TRBV19 with TRBJ2-5; a weak D match, TRBD1 (5 bases). Germline values: CDR1 LNHDA, CDR2 SQIVND (reference sequence). This CDR3 comprises 13 residues. V was pared by 7 bases and J by 2 bases, with 11 bases between. The CDR3 DNA reads as TGTGCCAGTATGAAGAACAGGCAAGAGACCCAGTACTTC. Residues: CASMKNRQETQYF.

This clone was seen once. The chain links TRBV5-1 to TRBJ2-1; TRBD2 matches at 11 bases. The CDR3 runs to 16 residues. With V trimmed by 4 bases and J by 4 bases, 7 bases remained unmatched. From germline, CDR1 is SGHRS and CDR2 YFSETQ. The CDR3 loop reads CASSRTGTSGYNEQFF. CDR3 in DNA: TGCGCCAGCAGCCGGACCGGGACTAGCGGTTACAATGAGCAGTTCTTC.

The chain is built from TRBV19 and TRBJ2-7; 7 positions agree with TRBD2. This CDR3 has 14 amino acids. The germline V gene has CDR1 LNHDA and CDR2 SQIVND (reference sequence). V lost 3 bases and J lost 6; bases outside the gene matches: 8. As DNA, the CDR3 is TGTGCCAGTAGTATTTTGTCGCGGGAGACCGAGCAGTACTTC. Protein product: CASSILSRETEQYF.

The chain recombines TRBV19 with TRBJ1-1, with D perhaps matching TRBD1 (6 bases). Germline CDR1 reads LNHDA; CDR2 reads SQIVND (reference sequence). This CDR3 contains 14 residues. The ends were cut back, 4 bases at V and 11 bases at J, with 20 bases in the middle. CDR3 DNA: TGTGCCAGTAGTACACCGGGACACGACTACAGGGCTTTCTTT. The encoded protein is CASSTPGHDYRAFF.

The chain links TRBV3-1 (or the pseudogene TRBV3-2) to TRBJ2-5; D perhaps matches TRBD2 (6 bases). This CDR3 region has 15 residues. Germline V gene lookup returns CDR1 LGHDT and CDR2 YNNKEL (reference sequence). The V and J ends lost 5 bases and 5 bases respectively, with 18 bases between them. DNA for the CDR3: TGTGCCAGCAGCGCACGGGGGACGCTCTGGGAGACCCAGTACTTC. Translating it yields CASSARGTLWETQYF.

CDR3 sequence (DNA): TGTGCCAGCAGCCAAACAGGGTTAGAGACCCAGTACTTC. Amino acids: CASSQTGLETQYF. The rearrangement uses TRBV9 and TRBJ2-5, with a possible D match to TRBD1 (6 bases). Trimming shortened V by 4 bases and J by 4 bases, and 11 bases separated the two germline ends. CDR3 length equals 13 residues. Germline V gives CDR1 SGDLS, CDR2 YYNGEE.

The chain links TRBV2 to TRBJ2-7; TRBD2 agrees at 13 bases. The germline V gene has CDR1 SNHLY and CDR2 FYNNEI. J lost 2 bases, V lost 5 bases, and 3 bases had no gene match. CDR3 size: 15 residues. The CDR3 DNA reads TGTGCCAGCAGTAGAGGGACTAGCGGGACCTACGAGCAGTACTTC. Amino acid sequence: CASSRGTSGTYEQYF.

The CDR3 nucleotides read TGTGCCAGTAGTATACGGCCAGGGGCAGTCACAGATACGCAGTATTTT. It yields the protein CASSIRPGAVTDTQYF. The chain has TRBV19 and TRBJ2-3; a possible D gene is TRBD1 (6 bases). CDR3 length: 16 amino acids. The V and J ends lost 2 bases and 2 bases respectively, with 14 bases between them. Germline V gene data show CDR1 as LNHDA and CDR2 as SQIVND (reference sequence). Based on the CDR3 plus reference TRBV19 and TRBJ2-3, the full variable domain is DGGITQSPKYLFRKEGQNVTLSCEQNLNHDAMYWYRQDPGQGLRLIYYSQIVNDFQKGDIAEGYSVSREKKESFPLTVTSAQKNPTAFYLCASSIRPGAVTDTQYFGPGTRLTVL.

The chain links TRBV6-2 or TRBV6-3 to TRBJ1-2, with 9 bases identical to TRBD1. Trimming removed 2 bases from V and 2 bases from J; junction bases left unmatched: 0. Per the germline V gene, CDR1 is MNHEY and CDR2 is SVGEGT. The CDR3 is 14 amino acids. CDR3 sequence (DNA): TGTGCCAGCAGTTACGGGACAGGGAACTATGGCTACACCTTC. This gives the protein CASSYGTGNYGYTF.

The chain employs TRBV2 and TRBJ2-2; tentative D call: TRBD2 (6 bases). The CDR3 runs 15 residues. Trimming pared 3 bases from V and 6 bases from J, leaving 14 bases between. CDR1 and CDR2 from the germline V gene are SNHLY and FYNNEI. The CDR3 coding sequence is TGTGCCAGCAGTGAGTCCGGGAGTAAACCCGGGGAGCTGTTTTTT. It yields the protein CASSESGSKPGELFF.

This clone turned up a few times. CDR3 coding DNA: TGTGCCAGCAGGGTGACTAGCAGCACCGGGGAGCTGTTTTTT. It is translated as CASRVTSSTGELFF. V usage is TRBV6-5 and J usage is TRBJ2-2; 7 bases map to TRBD2. The V segment lost 6 bases and the J segment 4 bases; nucleotides outside the gene matches: 5. Per the germline V gene, CDR1 is MNHEY and CDR2 is SVGAGI. The CDR3 extends over 14 amino acids.

The CDR3 spells CASSQGAVRNQPQHF. The CDR3 DNA is TGTGCCAGCAGCCAAGGGGCAGTCAGGAATCAGCCCCAGCATTTT. The chain couples TRBV3-1 (or the pseudogene TRBV3-2) to TRBJ1-5, with unresolved D. Trimming took off 1 base at V and 4 bases at J, with 11 bases between the two ends. The CDR3 has 15 amino acids. Germline V lookup: CDR1 LGHDT, CDR2 YNNKEL (reference sequence).

The chain links TRBV5-1 to TRBJ2-7; a possible D gene is TRBD1 (5 bases). There are 14 residues in the CDR3. From germline, CDR1 is SGHRS and CDR2 YFSETQ. The V and J ends lost 2 bases and 0 bases respectively, with 9 bases between them. CDR3 bases: TGCGCCAGCAGCTTAACAGGTCCCTCCTACGAGCAGTACTTC. Translating gives CASSLTGPSYEQYF.

This chain uses TRBV19 with TRBJ1-5; no clear D. Looked up from germline, CDR1 is LNHDA and CDR2 is SQIVND (reference sequence). The CDR3 length is 15 residues. Trimming removed 5 bases at V and 3 bases at J, with 14 bases between. DNA for the CDR3: TGTGCCAGTAGTGGGGAGGGCCGTGTCAATCAGCCCCAGCATTTT. It yields the protein CASSGEGRVNQPQHF.